In this sample, the clone carrying this T cell receptor (beta chain) turned up many times. Its matching antigen is unknown. Diagnoses rested on clinical symptoms, serum thyroxine and TRAb, thyroid ultrasound and orbital computed tomography. PBMCs came from about 10 ml fresh peripheral blood. RNA transcripts were the template for amplifying TCR beta CDR3 regions. First-round RT-PCR with HTBI primers amplified the TCR CDR3 region. One entry per CDR3 protein, called by TCRdb with MiXCR from the multiplex PCR reads. The data contain more than 500,000 distinct CDR3 sequences, around 15% of them seen just once; the ten biggest clones take up around 4.5%. The data were obtained in a study of T cells in Graves' hyperthyroidism and ophthalmopathy. Whole-study findings and limits: Most expanded thyroid clonotypes above 0.001 recurred in blood.

Germline CDR1 reads MNHEY; CDR2 reads SVGAGI. With 6 bases removed from V and 0 bases from J, the gap between germline ends came to 11 bases. The CDR3 runs to 14 residues. Input material: blood. This sequence originates from a woman aged 40 to 49 with Graves' ophthalmopathy. The rearrangement uses TRBV6-5 and TRBJ2-5, with D perhaps TRBD2 (5 bases). CDR3 bases: TGTGCCAGCAGCCACGCCGGGAACCAAGAGACCCAGTACTTC. This encodes CASSHAGNQETQYF.